The clone carrying this T cell receptor (beta chain) has at least ten counts. The antigen remains undetermined. Trimming stripped 3 bases from V and 3 bases from J, with 9 bases between. CDR3 length equals 13 residues. Germline V gives CDR1 SGHTA, CDR2 FQGNSA. This entry belongs to a study of T-cell memory formation after mild COVID-19. Looking at the study overall: Most TCR clusters belonged to a single donor.

TCR alpha and TCR beta cDNA libraries carrying sample barcodes and UMIs were produced by 5'RACE using constant-segment primers. TCRdb processed the 5' RACE reads anew with MiXCR; each CDR3 protein has one entry. The sample consists of roughly 510,000 distinct CDR3 sequences, about 18% of them appearing once. Overall study results and limits: Contracting clones localized mainly to CM and EM when CD4+ and mainly to EMRA when CD8+. Detection of some responders pre-infection suggested pre-existing cross-reactive memory T cells participated.

The rearrangement uses TRBV7-2 and TRBJ2-7; D is possibly TRBD1 or TRBD2 (5 bases each). Sequencing input: PBMCs or a T cell subset sorted from them (not recorded which). This receptor was identified in an adult woman who had mild COVID-19 (a few samples of this study predate the infection). Cell type and time point are not known. CDR3 sequence reads: CASSFGALYEQYF. DNA of the CDR3: TGTGCCAGCAGCTTCGGGGCGCTCTACGAGCAGTACTTC.